This T cell receptor beta chain was found in a study of CD8 T cells in ankylosing spondylitis. Whole-study findings and limits: Earlier authors reported some of these motif variants in reactive arthritis synovial fluid and blood. Characteristic, it appeared, of ankylosing spondylitis blood was a TCR beta motif of eight highly homologous variants.

Concerning this clonotype: Antigen specificity is unknown.

From the 5' RACE reads, TCRdb called clonotypes with MiXCR, one entry per CDR3 protein. In the table there are a few hundred thousand distinct CDR3 sequences, 18% of which are singletons. Sequenced material: blood, either unsorted or a sorted T cell fraction (not recorded which). This sequence originates from a male donor with ankylosing spondylitis.

CDR3 sequence reads: CASSQDWQGKAYEQYF. Written as DNA, the CDR3 is TGTGCCAGCAGCCAAGATTGGCAGGGTAAGGCCTACGAGCAGTACTTC. The chain combines TRBV3-1 with TRBJ2-7; D is possibly TRBD1 (5 bases). The V end was cut by 0 bases, the J end by 2 bases, with 14 bases between. CDR3 length: 16 amino acids. Germline assignment: CDR1 LGHDT and CDR2 YNNKEL (reference sequence).